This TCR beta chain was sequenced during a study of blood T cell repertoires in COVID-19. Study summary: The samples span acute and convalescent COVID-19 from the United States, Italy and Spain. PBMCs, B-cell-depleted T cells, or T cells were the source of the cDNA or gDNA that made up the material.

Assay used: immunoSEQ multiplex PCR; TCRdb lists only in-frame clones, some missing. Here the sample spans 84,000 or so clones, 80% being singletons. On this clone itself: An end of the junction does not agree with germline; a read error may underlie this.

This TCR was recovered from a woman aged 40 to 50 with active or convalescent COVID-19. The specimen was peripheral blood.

CDR3 nucleotides: TGTGCCAGCAGCTACTCGTGGCAGGGGGGCAATCAGCCCCAGCATTTT. Translating it yields CASSYSWQGGNQPQHF. The chain carries TRBV6-5 and TRBJ1-5; TRBD1 matches 7 bases. The germline V gene encodes CDR1 MNHEY and CDR2 SVGAGI. The CDR3 spans 16 residues.